The T cell receptor (beta chain) under discussion was sequenced for a study of response to subunit inactivated influenza vaccine. V lost 3 bases, J lost 3 bases, and 7 bases stayed unmatched. The CDR3 contains 15 residues. Germline CDR1 reads LGHNA; CDR2 reads YSLEER. This clonotype was picked up a small number of times. MiXCR was run by TCRdb on the RT-PCR reads, yielding one entry per CDR3 protein. The sample shows 650,000 to 800,000 distinct CDR3 sequences, around 13% of them seen only once. V and J are TRBV4-3 and TRBJ1-1; 7 bases map to TRBD1. This specimen was PBMCs from blood, taken 14 days before vaccination. The source is a man aged 50 to 59 who received an inactivated influenza vaccine. This chain's CDR3 is CASSQRFQGDTEAFF. CDR3 in DNA: TGCGCCAGCAGCCAGCGTTTTCAGGGGGACACTGAAGCTTTCTTT.